The rows below give T cell receptor beta chains drawn from one sample of a study of cytomegalovirus exposure and HLA in healthy donors. Repertoires were generated with immunoSEQ multiplex PCR, while TCRdb's copy carries only in-frame clones and drops some. The table records roughly 140,000 clones, 78% of them present only once. Sequencing was performed on PBMCs. Receptor source: a male donor in good health and CMV-seronegative. The CDR3 runs from the conserved cysteine through the conserved F or W. D genes are given only for firm matches. Some rows mark clone size as missing; the rest say once, few, many or name a class of expanded clone.

.	TRBV5-1	TRBD1	TRBJ1-4	CASNPSLTGGFNEKLFF	TGCGCCAGCAACCCTTCTCTTACAGGGGGATTTAATGAAAAACTGTTTTTT
.	TRBV27	.	TRBJ1-2	CASSSTTGVQPTYYGYTF	TGTGCCAGCAGTTCAACCACCGGGGTGCAGCCGACATACTATGGCTACACCTTC
few	TRBV7-8	TRBD1	TRBJ2-7	CASSYLRTGGYEQYF	TGTGCCAGCAGCTACCTGAGGACAGGGGGCTACGAGCAGTACTTC
.	TRBV19	TRBD1	TRBJ1-1	CASSNPYRGRNTEAFF	TGTGCCAGTAGTAATCCTTACAGGGGCCGGAACACTGAAGCTTTCTTT
once	TRBV6-5	.	TRBJ1-5	CASSYGRDRNQPQHF	TGTGCCAGCAGTTACGGGAGGGACCGGAATCAGCCCCAGCATTTT
.	TRBV13	TRBD2	TRBJ2-1	CASSVGTSGSNYNEQFF	TGTGCCAGCAGCGTAGGGACTAGCGGGAGTAACTACAATGAGCAGTTCTTC
few	TRBV2	TRBD2	TRBJ2-1	CASRGLAGGGEQFF	TGTGCCAGCAGGGGACTAGCGGGAGGAGGGGAGCAGTTCTTC
.	TRBV27	TRBD1	TRBJ1-6	CASSLSGTGANNSPLHF	TGTGCCAGCAGTTTATCCGGGACAGGGGCAAATAATTCACCCCTCCACTTT
.	TRBV6-5	TRBD1	TRBJ2-5	CASSRGQGQETQYF	TGTGCCAGCAGCCGCGGACAGGGCCAAGAGACCCAGTACTTC
once	TRBV27	TRBD1	TRBJ2-2	CASSSGGRNTGELFF	TGTGCCAGCAGTTCAGGGGGCAGGAACACCGGGGAGCTGTTTTTT
.	TRBV7-2	.	TRBJ2-5	CASSSRGSPGETQYF	TGTGCCAGCAGCTCCCGAGGGAGTCCGGGAGAGACCCAGTACTTC
few	TRBV30	TRBD1	TRBJ1-4	CAWEPGQGKLFF	TGTGCCTGGGAACCGGGACAGGGAAAACTGTTTTTT
.	TRBV5-1	.	TRBJ2-7	CASRRGGHEQYF	TGCGCCAGCAGGAGGGGGGGACACGAGCAGTACTTC
.	TRBV4-1	.	TRBJ2-1	CASSPLQGPNEQFF	TGCGCCAGCAGCCCGCTACAGGGCCCCAATGAGCAGTTCTTC
.	TRBV30	TRBD1	TRBJ1-2	CAWGTVQLMGYGYTF	TGTGCCTGGGGGACAGTCCAACTAATGGGATATGGCTACACCTTC
.	TRBV30	TRBD2	TRBJ2-1	CAWSVQLAGDEQFF	TGTGCCTGGAGTGTACAACTAGCGGGCGATGAGCAGTTCTTC
.	TRBV14	.	TRBJ1-2	CASSPRRGNYGYTF	TGTGCCAGCAGCCCGCGGCGGGGCAACTATGGCTACACCTTC
once	TRBV4-1	.	TRBJ1-1	CASSSKPGEGEAFF	TGCGCCAGCAGCTCTAAGCCAGGGGAGGGTGAAGCTTTCTTT
.	TRBV7-9	.	TRBJ2-5	CASSLGPRASGETQYF	TGTGCCAGCAGCTTAGGTCCCAGGGCCAGTGGGGAGACCCAGTACTTC
.	TRBV19	.	TRBJ1-2	CASSPIAGAQFYGYTF	TGTGCCAGTAGTCCGATCGCCGGAGCCCAGTTCTATGGCTACACCTTC
.	TRBV7-3	.	TRBJ2-2	CASSPWGSGNTGELFF	TGTGCCAGCAGCCCCTGGGGTAGCGGGAACACCGGGGAGCTGTTTTTT
.	TRBV4-2	.	TRBJ2-3	CASSQDTGVTDTQYF	TGTGCCAGCAGCCAAGATACGGGAGTAACAGATACGCAGTATTTT
.	TRBV6-4	.	TRBJ2-1	CASSDSRRGDYNEQFF	TGTGCCAGCAGTGACTCGAGGCGCGGGGACTACAATGAGCAGTTCTTC
.	TRBV30	TRBD1	TRBJ1-2	CAWRKVGQGGSTF	TGTGCCTGGAGGAAGGTCGGACAGGGTGGGAGCACCTTC
.	TRBV4-3	.	TRBJ1-1	CASSQVRVGRASTEAFF	TGCGCCAGCAGCCAAGTAAGGGTCGGCAGGGCGAGCACTGAAGCTTTCTTT
.	TRBV5-1	TRBD2	TRBJ2-1	CASSFSLAASYNEQFF	TGCGCCAGCAGCTTTAGTCTAGCGGCCTCCTACAATGAGCAGTTCTTC
.	TRBV27	TRBD1	TRBJ1-6	CASSWLATGGDSPLHF	TGTGCCAGCAGTTGGTTAGCAACAGGGGGTGATTCACCCCTCCACTTT
.	TRBV4-1	TRBD2	TRBJ2-3	CASSQGLAGGSTDTQYF	TGCGCCAGCAGCCAGGGACTAGCGGGAGGAAGCACAGATACGCAGTATTTT
.	TRBV27	TRBD1	TRBJ1-6	CASSARTGRSPLHF	TGTGCCAGCAGTGCTAGGACAGGGCGGTCACCCCTCCACTTT
few	TRBV7-9	.	TRBJ1-2	CASSLDEGFEGYTF	TGTGCCAGCAGCTTAGATGAGGGATTTGAGGGCTACACCTTC
.	TRBV5-4	TRBD1	TRBJ2-1	CASSASGTGYNEQFF	TGTGCCAGCAGCGCGTCCGGGACAGGCTACAATGAGCAGTTCTTC
.	TRBV6-9	TRBD2	TRBJ2-3	CASSYSSLPSGCRDTQYF	TGTGCCAGCAGTTATTCATCCCTTCCTAGCGGGTGCAGAGATACGCAGTATTTT
.	TRBV7-3	TRBD2	TRBJ2-7	CASSQGLAGSPYEQYF	TGTGCCAGCAGCCAAGGACTAGCGGGGTCCCCCTACGAGCAGTACTTC
once	TRBV4-1	TRBD1	TRBJ1-4	CASSQVPLKWGDSANEKLFF	TGCGCCAGCAGCCAAGTCCCGCTTAAGTGGGGGGACAGTGCTAATGAAAAACTGTTTTTT
.	TRBV19	TRBD1	TRBJ2-7	CASSPRDSTFYEQYF	TGTGCCAGTAGCCCTAGGGACAGTACCTTTTACGAGCAGTACTTC
.	TRBV7-3	TRBD2	TRBJ2-2	CASSPGLAGLSNTGELFF	TGTGCCAGCAGCCCCGGACTAGCGGGATTGAGTAACACCGGGGAGCTGTTTTTT
.	TRBV7-2	.	TRBJ1-1	CASSPQAGYEAFF	TGTGCCAGCAGCCCGCAGGCGGGGTATGAAGCTTTCTTT
.	TRBV19	.	TRBJ1-5	CASTQGGGPNQPQHF	TGTGCCAGTACCCAAGGCGGAGGGCCGAATCAGCCCCAGCATTTT
.	TRBV14	TRBD1	TRBJ2-3	CASSPRDSPTDTQYF	TGTGCCAGCAGCCCACGGGACAGCCCCACAGATACGCAGTATTTT
.	TRBV5-1	TRBD2	TRBJ2-1	CASSTDGLAINEQFF	TGCGCCAGCAGCACCGACGGACTAGCAATCAATGAGCAGTTCTTC
few	TRBV4-1	.	TRBJ1-1	CASSQVAAERAANTEAFF	TGCGCCAGCAGCCAGGTAGCGGCGGAGAGGGCGGCGAACACTGAAGCTTTCTTT